This T cell receptor (beta chain) comes out of a study of T cells after yellow fever vaccination. TCRdb reanalysed the 5' RACE reads using MiXCR and keeps one entry per CDR3 protein. The repertoire holds roughly 500,000 distinct CDR3 sequences, with roughly 21% as singletons. The clonotype originates from a young man who received the YFV17D yellow fever vaccine. This specimen consisted of PBMCs, obtained 15 days after the yellow fever booster vaccination.

The CDR3 is CASTLSGNGETQYF. In DNA, the CDR3 is TGTGCCAGCACCTTGAGCGGGAACGGAGAGACCCAGTACTTC. The V call is TRBV6-1, the J call TRBJ2-5; 7 bases are a match to TRBD2. Germline values: CDR1 MNHNS, CDR2 SASEGT. The CDR3 sequence is 14 residues long. The junction had 9 bases not matched to a gene; V was cut back by 7 bases and J by 4 bases.